This T cell receptor beta chain derives from a study of T cells in Graves' hyperthyroidism and ophthalmopathy. Amplification of TCR beta CDR3 regions used RNA as the template. In the first-round RT-PCR of the TCR CDR3, the HTBI primer set was used. TCRdb processed the multiplex PCR reads anew with MiXCR; each CDR3 protein has one entry. The repertoire holds about 380,000 distinct CDR3 sequences, with 18% as singletons. V lost 0 bases to trimming and J lost 9 bases; unmatched junction nucleotides: 4. There are 14 residues in the CDR3. Germline CDR1 LNHNV, CDR2 YYDKDF (reference sequence). This clonotype was found a few times.

The sequencing sample was made of blood. The receptor's source is a man between 18 and 29 years old with Graves' ophthalmopathy. V usage is TRBV15 and J usage is TRBJ2-1; 8 positions match TRBD2. CDR3 sequence (DNA): TGTGCCACCAGCAGAGACCGGGGGGGGAGTGAGCAGTTCTTC. Translated, it gives CATSRDRGGSEQFF.